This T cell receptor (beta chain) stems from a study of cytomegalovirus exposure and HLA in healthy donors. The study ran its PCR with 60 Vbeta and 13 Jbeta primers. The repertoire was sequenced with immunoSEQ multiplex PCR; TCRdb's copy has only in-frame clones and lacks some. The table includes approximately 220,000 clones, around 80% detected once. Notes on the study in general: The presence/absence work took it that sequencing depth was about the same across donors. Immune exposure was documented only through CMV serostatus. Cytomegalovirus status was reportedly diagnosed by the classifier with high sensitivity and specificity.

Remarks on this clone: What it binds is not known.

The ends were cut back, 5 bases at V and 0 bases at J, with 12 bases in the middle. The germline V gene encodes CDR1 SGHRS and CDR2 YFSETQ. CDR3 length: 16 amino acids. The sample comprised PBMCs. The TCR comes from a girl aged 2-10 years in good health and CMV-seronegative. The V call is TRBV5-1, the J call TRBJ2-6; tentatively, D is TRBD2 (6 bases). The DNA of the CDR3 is TGCGCCAGCAGACCGGCCGGGAGCTCTGGGGCCAACGTCCTGACTTTC. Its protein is CASRPAGSSGANVLTF.